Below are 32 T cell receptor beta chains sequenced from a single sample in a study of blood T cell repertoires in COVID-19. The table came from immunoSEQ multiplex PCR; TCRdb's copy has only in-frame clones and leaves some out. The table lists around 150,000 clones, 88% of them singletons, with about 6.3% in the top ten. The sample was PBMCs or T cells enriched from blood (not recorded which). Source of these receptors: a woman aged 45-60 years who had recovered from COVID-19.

The CDR3 spells CASIRAQGARTEAFF. DNA for the CDR3: TGTGCCAGTATCCGAGCTCAGGGGGCGAGGACTGAAGCTTTCTTT. The chain is built from TRBV19 and TRBJ1-1; 8 bases line up with TRBD1. Per the germline V gene, CDR1 is LNHDA and CDR2 is SQIVND (reference sequence). The CDR3 extends over 15 amino acids. After removal of 7 bases from V and 5 bases from J, the junction contained 12 bases not matched to a gene.

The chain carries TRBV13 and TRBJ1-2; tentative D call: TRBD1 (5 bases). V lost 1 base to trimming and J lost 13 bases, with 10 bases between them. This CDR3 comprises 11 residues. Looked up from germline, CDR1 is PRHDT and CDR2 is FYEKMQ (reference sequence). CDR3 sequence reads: CASSLEGNLTF. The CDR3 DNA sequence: TGTGCCAGCAGCTTAGAGGGGAACCTCACCTTC.

The CDR3 nucleotides read TGTGCCAGCAGTGAAGGGGGAGGCTATGGCTACACCTTC. The encoded protein is CASSEGGGYGYTF. This chain connects TRBV6-1 to TRBJ1-2, with D unresolved. This CDR3 has 13 amino acids. V was shortened by 1 base and J by 4 bases, with 7 bases between the two germline ends. Germline CDR1 is MNHNS and CDR2 is SASEGT.

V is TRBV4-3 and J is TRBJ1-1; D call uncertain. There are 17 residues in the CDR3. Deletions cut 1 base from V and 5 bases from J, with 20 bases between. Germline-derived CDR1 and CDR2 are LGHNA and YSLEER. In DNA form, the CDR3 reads TGCGCCAGCAGCCAAGGAGCTGGACGCCTCAGAGGGACTGAAGCTTTCTTT. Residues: CASSQGAGRLRGTEAFF.

The CDR3 nucleotides read TGCGCCAGCAGCCAAGAGGCCCCGGGATCTGGAAACACCATATATTTT. Residues: CASSQEAPGSGNTIYF. This chain joins TRBV4-3 and TRBJ1-3; D remains ambiguous. The germline CDR1 and CDR2 sequences are LGHNA and YSLEER. CDR3 length equals 16 residues. The V end was cut by 0 bases, the J end by 1 base, with 10 bases between.

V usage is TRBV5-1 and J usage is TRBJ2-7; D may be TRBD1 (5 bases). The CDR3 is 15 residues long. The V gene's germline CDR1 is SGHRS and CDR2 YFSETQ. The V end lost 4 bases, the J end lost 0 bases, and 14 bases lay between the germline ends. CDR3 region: CASSANDRASYEQYF. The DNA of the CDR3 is TGCGCCAGCAGCGCAAATGACAGAGCCTCCTACGAGCAGTACTTC.

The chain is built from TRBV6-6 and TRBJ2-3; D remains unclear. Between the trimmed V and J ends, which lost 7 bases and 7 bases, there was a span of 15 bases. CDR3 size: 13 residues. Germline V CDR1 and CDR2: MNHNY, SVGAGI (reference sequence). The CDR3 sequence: CASTPLQSYTQYF. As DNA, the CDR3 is TGTGCCAGCACCCCACTTCAAAGTTATACGCAGTATTTT.

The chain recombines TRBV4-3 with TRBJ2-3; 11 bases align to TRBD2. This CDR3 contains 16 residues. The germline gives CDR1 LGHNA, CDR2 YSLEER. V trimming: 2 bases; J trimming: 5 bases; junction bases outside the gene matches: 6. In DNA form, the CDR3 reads TGCGCCAGCAGCCAAATAGCGGGGGGGCCAGGAGATACGCAGTATTTT. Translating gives CASSQIAGGPGDTQYF.

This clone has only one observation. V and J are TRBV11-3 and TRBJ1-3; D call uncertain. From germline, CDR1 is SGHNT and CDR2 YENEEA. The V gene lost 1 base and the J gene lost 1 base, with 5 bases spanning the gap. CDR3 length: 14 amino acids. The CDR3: CASSLGTSGNTIYF. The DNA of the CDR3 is TGTGCCAGCAGCTTAGGTACTTCTGGAAACACCATATATTTT.

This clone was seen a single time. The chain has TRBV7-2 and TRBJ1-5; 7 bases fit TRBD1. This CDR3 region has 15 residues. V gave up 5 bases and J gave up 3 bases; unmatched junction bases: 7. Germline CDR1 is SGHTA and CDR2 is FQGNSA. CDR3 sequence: CASSPTGTVNQPQHF. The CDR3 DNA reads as TGTGCCAGCAGCCCAACCGGGACAGTCAATCAGCCCCAGCATTTT.

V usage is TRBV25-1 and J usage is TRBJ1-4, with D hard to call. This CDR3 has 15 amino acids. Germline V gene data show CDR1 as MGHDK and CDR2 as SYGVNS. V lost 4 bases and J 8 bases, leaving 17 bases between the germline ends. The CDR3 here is CASSVPGSRREKLFF. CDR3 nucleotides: TGTGCCAGCAGTGTCCCGGGGTCGCGGCGCGAAAAACTGTTTTTT.

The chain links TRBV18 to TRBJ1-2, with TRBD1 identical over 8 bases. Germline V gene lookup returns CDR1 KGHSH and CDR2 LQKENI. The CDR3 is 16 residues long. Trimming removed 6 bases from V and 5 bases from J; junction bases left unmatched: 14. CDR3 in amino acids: CASSSISDRGPYGYTF. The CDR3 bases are TGTGCCAGCTCCTCAATCAGCGACAGGGGCCCTTATGGCTACACCTTC. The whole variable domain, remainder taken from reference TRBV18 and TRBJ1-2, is NAGVMQNPRHLVRRRGQEARLRCSPMKGHSHVYWYRQLPEEGLKFMVYLQKENIIDESGMPKERFSAEFPKEGPSILRIQQVVRGDSAAYFCASSSISDRGPYGYTFGSGTRLTVV.

This CDR3 reads CASSLAGGRKETQYF. The CDR3 DNA is TGTGCCAGCAGCTTGGCGGGGGGAAGAAAGGAGACCCAGTACTTC. The chain joins TRBV6-5 to TRBJ2-5, with 8 bases lining up with TRBD2. The trim removed 6 bases at V and 5 bases at J, leaving 11 bases unmatched. Germline-derived CDR1 and CDR2 are MNHEY and SVGAGI. This CDR3 has 15 residues.

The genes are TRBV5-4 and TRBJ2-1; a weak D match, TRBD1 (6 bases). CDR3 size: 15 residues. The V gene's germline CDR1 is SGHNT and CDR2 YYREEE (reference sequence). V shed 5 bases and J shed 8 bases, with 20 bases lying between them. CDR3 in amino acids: CASRAGANLRDEQFF. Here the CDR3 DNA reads TGTGCCAGCAGAGCAGGGGCGAACCTTAGGGATGAGCAGTTCTTC. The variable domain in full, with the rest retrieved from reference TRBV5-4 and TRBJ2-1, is ETGVTQSPTHLIKTRGQQVTLRCSSQSGHNTVSWYQQALGQGPQFIFQYYREEENGRGNFPPRFSGLQFPNYSSELNVNALELDDSALYLCASRAGANLRDEQFFGPGTRLTVL.

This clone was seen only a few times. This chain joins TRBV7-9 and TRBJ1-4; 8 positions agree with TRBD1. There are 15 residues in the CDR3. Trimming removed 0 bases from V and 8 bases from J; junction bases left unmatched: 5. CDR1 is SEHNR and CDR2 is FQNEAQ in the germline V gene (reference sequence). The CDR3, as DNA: TGTGCCAGCAGCTTAGCGGGGACAGGTGGGGAAAAACTGTTTTTT. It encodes CASSLAGTGGEKLFF. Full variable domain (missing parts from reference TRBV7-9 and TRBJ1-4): DTGVSQNPRHKITKRGQNVTFRCDPISEHNRLYWYRQTLGQGPEFLTYFQNEAQLEKSRLLSDRFSAERPKGSFSTLEIQRTEQGDSAMYLCASSLAGTGGEKLFFGSGTQLSVL.

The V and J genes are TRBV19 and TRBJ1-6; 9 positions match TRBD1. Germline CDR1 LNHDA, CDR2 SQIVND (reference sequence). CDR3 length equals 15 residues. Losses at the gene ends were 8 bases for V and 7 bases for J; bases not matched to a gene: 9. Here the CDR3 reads CASSQPDRGNSPLHF. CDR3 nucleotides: TGTGCCAGTTCACAGCCCGACAGGGGGAATTCACCCCTCCACTTT. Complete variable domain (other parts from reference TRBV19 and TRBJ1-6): DGGITQSPKYLFRKEGQNVTLSCEQNLNHDAMYWYRQDPGQGLRLIYYSQIVNDFQKGDIAEGYSVSREKKESFPLTVTSAQKNPTAFYLCASSQPDRGNSPLHFGNGTRLTVT.

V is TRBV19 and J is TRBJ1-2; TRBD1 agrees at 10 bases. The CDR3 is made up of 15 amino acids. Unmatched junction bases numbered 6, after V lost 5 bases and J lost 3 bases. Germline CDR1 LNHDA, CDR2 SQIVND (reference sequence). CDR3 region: CASSARQGADYGYTF. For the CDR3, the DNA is TGTGCCAGTAGTGCGCGACAGGGGGCCGACTATGGCTACACCTTC. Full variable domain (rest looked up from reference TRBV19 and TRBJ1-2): DGGITQSPKYLFRKEGQNVTLSCEQNLNHDAMYWYRQDPGQGLRLIYYSQIVNDFQKGDIAEGYSVSREKKESFPLTVTSAQKNPTAFYLCASSARQGADYGYTFGSGTRLTVV.

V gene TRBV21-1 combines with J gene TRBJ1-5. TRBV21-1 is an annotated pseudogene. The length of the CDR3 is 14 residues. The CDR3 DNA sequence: TGTGCCAGGGGGGGACCCAGTCCCGATCAGCCCCAGCATTTT. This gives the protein CARGGPSPDQPQHF.

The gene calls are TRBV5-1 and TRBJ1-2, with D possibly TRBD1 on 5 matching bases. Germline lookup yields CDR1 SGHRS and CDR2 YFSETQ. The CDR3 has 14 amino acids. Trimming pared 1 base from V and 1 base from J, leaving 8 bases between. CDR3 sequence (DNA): TGCGCCAGCAGCTTGACGGGGGTTAACTATGGCTACACCTTC. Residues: CASSLTGVNYGYTF.

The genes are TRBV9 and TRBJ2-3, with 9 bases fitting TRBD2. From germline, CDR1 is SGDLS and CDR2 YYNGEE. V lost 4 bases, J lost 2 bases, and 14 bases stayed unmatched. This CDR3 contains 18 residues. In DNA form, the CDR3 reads TGTGCCAGCAGCAACCAGAGGTCTAGCGGGGTTCTCACAGATACGCAGTATTTT. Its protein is CASSNQRSSGVLTDTQYF.

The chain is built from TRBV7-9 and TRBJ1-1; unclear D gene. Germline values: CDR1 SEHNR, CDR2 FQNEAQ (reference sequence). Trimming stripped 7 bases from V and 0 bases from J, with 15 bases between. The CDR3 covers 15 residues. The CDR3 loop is CASIANRAMNTEAFF. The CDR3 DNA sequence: TGTGCCAGCATCGCGAACAGAGCCATGAACACTGAAGCTTTCTTT.

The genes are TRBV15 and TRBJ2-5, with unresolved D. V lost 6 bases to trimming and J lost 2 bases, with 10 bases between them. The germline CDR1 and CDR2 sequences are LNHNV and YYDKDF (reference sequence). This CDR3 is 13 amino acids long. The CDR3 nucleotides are TGTGCCACCAGGACTCGAATTCAAGAGACCCAGTACTTC. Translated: CATRTRIQETQYF. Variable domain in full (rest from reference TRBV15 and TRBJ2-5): DAMVIQNPRYQVTQFGKPVTLSCSQTLNHNVMYWYQQKSSQAPKLLFHYYDKDFNNEADTPDNFQSRRPNTSFCFLDIRSPGLGDTAMYLCATRTRIQETQYFGPGTRLLVL.

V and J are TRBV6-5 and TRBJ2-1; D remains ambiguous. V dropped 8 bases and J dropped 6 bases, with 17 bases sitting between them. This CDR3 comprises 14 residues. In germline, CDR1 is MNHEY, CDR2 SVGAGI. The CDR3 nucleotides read TGTGCCAGCTCCCCCCAAACTGTCGGCAATGAGCAGTTCTTC. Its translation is CASSPQTVGNEQFF.

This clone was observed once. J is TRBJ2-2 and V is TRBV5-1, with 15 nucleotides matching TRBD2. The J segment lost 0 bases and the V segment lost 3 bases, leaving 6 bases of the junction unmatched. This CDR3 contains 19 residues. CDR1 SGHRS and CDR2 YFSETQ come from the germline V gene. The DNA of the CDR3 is TGCGCCAGCAGCTCGCCGGGACTAGCGGGGGGATCGAACACCGGGGAGCTGTTTTTT. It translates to CASSSPGLAGGSNTGELFF. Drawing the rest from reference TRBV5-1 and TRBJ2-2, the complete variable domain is KAGVTQTPRYLIKTRGQQVTLSCSPISGHRSVSWYQQTPGQGLQFLFEYFSETQRNKGNFPGRFSGRQFSNSRSEMNVSTLELGDSALYLCASSSPGLAGGSNTGELFFGEGSRLTVL.

The chain's CDR3 is CASSYGTGNTEAFF. The CDR3 DNA follows: TGTGCCAGCAGTTACGGGACAGGGAACACTGAAGCTTTCTTT. This chain uses TRBV6-5 with TRBJ1-1; 8 bases align to TRBD1. The length of the CDR3 is 14 residues. The J segment lost 1 base and the V segment lost 2 bases, leaving 0 bases of the junction unmatched. Germline assignment: CDR1 MNHEY and CDR2 SVGAGI.

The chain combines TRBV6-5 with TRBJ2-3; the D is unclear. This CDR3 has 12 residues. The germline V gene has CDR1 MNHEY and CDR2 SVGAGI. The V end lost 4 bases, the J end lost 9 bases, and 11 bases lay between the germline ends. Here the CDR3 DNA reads TGTGCCAGCAGTTCTAATCAGCGCACGCAGTATTTT. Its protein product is CASSSNQRTQYF.

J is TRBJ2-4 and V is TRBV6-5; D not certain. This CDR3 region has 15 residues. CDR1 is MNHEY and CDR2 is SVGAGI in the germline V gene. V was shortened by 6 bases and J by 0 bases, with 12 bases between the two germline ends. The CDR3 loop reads CASSSPRLAKNIQYF. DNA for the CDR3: TGTGCCAGCAGCTCCCCCCGACTAGCCAAAAACATTCAGTACTTC.

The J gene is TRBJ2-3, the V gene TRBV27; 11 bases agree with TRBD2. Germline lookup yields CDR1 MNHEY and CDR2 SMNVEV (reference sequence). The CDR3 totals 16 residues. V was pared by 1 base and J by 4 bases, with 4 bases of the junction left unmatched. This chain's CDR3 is CASSLYLAGGSDTQYF. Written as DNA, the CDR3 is TGTGCCAGCAGTTTATATCTAGCGGGGGGATCAGATACGCAGTATTTT.

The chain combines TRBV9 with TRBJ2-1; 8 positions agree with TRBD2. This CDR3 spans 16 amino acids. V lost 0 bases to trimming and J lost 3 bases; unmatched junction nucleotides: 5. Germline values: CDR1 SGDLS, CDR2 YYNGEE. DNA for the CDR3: TGTGCCAGCAGCGTAGCGGCGGGGGGCCACTACAATGAGCAGTTCTTC. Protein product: CASSVAAGGHYNEQFF.

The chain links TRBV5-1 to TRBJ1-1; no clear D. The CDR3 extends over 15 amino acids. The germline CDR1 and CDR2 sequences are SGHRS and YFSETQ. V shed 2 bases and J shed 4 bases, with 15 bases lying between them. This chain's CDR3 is CASSFEGNYGTEAFF. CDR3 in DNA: TGCGCCAGCAGCTTCGAGGGAAATTATGGCACTGAAGCTTTCTTT.

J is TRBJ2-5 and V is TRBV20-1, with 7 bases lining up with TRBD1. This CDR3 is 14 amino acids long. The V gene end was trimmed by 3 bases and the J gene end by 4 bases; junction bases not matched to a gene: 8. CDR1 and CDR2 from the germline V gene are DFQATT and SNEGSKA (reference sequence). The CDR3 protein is CSASWRQGRETQYF. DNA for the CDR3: TGCAGTGCTAGTTGGAGACAGGGTCGAGAGACCCAGTACTTC.

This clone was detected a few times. CDR3 region: CASSFRLAVNEQFF. The CDR3 region has the DNA TGTGCCAGCAGCTTTCGGCTAGCGGTAAATGAGCAGTTCTTC. V gene TRBV5-4 combines with J gene TRBJ2-1, with 7 bases fitting TRBD2. V shed 2 bases and J 7 bases; nucleotides not matched to a gene: 6. Germline CDR1 is SGHNT and CDR2 is YYREEE (reference sequence). The CDR3 runs to 14 residues. Based on the CDR3 plus reference TRBV5-4 and TRBJ2-1, the full variable domain is ETGVTQSPTHLIKTRGQQVTLRCSSQSGHNTVSWYQQALGQGPQFIFQYYREEENGRGNFPPRFSGLQFPNYSSELNVNALELDDSALYLCASSFRLAVNEQFFGPGTRLTVL.